This TCR beta chain was sequenced during a study of human T cells and chemical hapten exposure. Study details: Slight volume differences across pooled libraries mainly accounted for varying per-sample TCR yields.

V was trimmed by 5 bases and J by 5 bases, leaving 23 bases between them. CDR1 and CDR2 from the germline V gene are SQVTM and ANQGSEA. The CDR3 spans 16 residues. It was the library that attached unique molecular identifiers to individual cDNA molecules. Original processing methods: A typical sample had 100,000 or so TCRs, with about 20,000 to 690,600 overall. TCRdb itself ran the 5' RACE reads through MiXCR, one entry per CDR3 protein. The V and J calls follow TCRdb's processing rather than the paper's. The sample has approximately 80,000 distinct CDR3 sequences, roughly 15% seen once. This clonotype was detected many times. The authors' total RNA extraction used unfractionated whole blood.

The chain recombines TRBV29-1 with TRBJ2-3; D might be TRBD1 or TRBD2, each matching 6 bases. The TCR was taken from a female donor in good health. CDR3 residues: CSVLPKGEEARDTQYF. The CDR3 DNA follows: TGCAGCGTTCTCCCGAAGGGGGAGGAGGCACGAGATACGCAGTATTTT.